This T cell receptor beta chain was profiled in a study of OX40 agonist ivuxolimab in advanced cancers. Study information: Anti-PD-1, anti-PD-L1 or anti-CTLA-4 therapy given earlier was allowed, and 40% had some.

The V gene's germline CDR1 is SGHDT and CDR2 YYEEEE. Trimming stripped 0 bases from V and 4 bases from J, with 18 bases between. The CDR3 is 17 residues long. Blood was sampled at baseline, cycle 4 day 1, and cycle 7 day 1. Study-wide results and limits: Partial responders dosed at 0.1-3.0 mg/kg displayed clonal expansion ranking among the lowest.

Assay used: immunoSEQ multiplex PCR; TCRdb lists only in-frame clones, some missing. The sample holds tens of thousands of clones, 84% seen once. Comments on this clone: The antigen is undetermined.

This chain connects TRBV5-6 to TRBJ2-3; D might be TRBD1 or TRBD2, each matching 6 bases. The TCR comes from an adult with an advanced solid tumor such as melanoma, head and neck, liver or kidney cancer. Source: CD4+ or CD8+ T cells sorted from blood, taken in a trial of the OX40 agonist ivuxolimab. Here the CDR3 DNA reads TGTGCCAGCAGCTTGGACGGTACAGGGTCGGGAGCAGATACGCAGTATTTT. Translated, it gives CASSLDGTGSGADTQYF. Together with reference TRBV5-6 and TRBJ2-3, the CDR3 gives the full variable domain: DAGVTQSPTHLIKTRGQQVTLRCSPKSGHDTVSWYQQALGQGPQFIFQYYEEEERQRGNFPDRFSGHQFPNYSSELNVNALLLGDSALYLCASSLDGTGSGADTQYFGPGTRLTVL.